The clone carrying this TCR beta chain was seen only once. Its antigen is as yet unknown. This record belongs to a study of cytomegalovirus exposure and HLA in healthy donors. Study findings and constraints: Donors were assumed by presence/absence analyses to have roughly uniform sequencing depth.

Trimming took off 4 bases at V and 4 bases at J, with 17 bases between the two ends. Germline V gene lookup returns CDR1 ENHRY and CDR2 SYGVKD. The CDR3 is 16 residues long. Vbeta (60) and Jbeta (13) primers were used in the PCR. The data were produced by immunoSEQ multiplex PCR, yet TCRdb's version contains in-frame clones alone and is incomplete. The table has roughly 100,000 clones, about 62% seen once; the top ten hold about 4.3%. The sequencing input was PBMCs. V and J are TRBV10-3 and TRBJ1-5; tentative D call: TRBD1 (6 bases). The sequence was obtained from a human donor in good health. CDR3 sequence: CAISGGDTVENQPQHF. CDR3 sequence (DNA): TGTGCCATCAGTGGTGGGGACACGGTGGAGAATCAGCCCCAGCATTTT.